This is a list of T cell receptor beta chains from one sample in a study of shared clonotypes between healthy human individuals. Libraries were prepared by immunoSEQ multiplex PCR; TCRdb keeps only in-frame clonotypes and omits some of them. In the table there are over a million clones, around 95% of which are singletons. The sequencing input was naive CD4+ T cells sorted from blood. These receptors were collected from a man in his thirties or forties in good health. Each CDR3 is given with its conserved first and last residue. Each record gives: clone size, J gene, D gene, V gene, CDR3 DNA, CDR3 protein. The D gene is left open where the match is weak. Size is omitted from some rows. Given values are once, few, many or a class for expanded clones.

clone size: -
J gene: TRBJ1-1
D gene: -
V gene: TRBV7-2
CDR3 DNA: TGTGCCAGCAGCTTAGTACGGGGGGAGACTGAAGCTTTCTTT
CDR3 protein: CASSLVRGETEAFF

clone size: -
J gene: TRBJ1-1
D gene: -
V gene: TRBV29-1
CDR3 DNA: TGCAGCGTTATTACAGCAAACACTGAAGCTTTCTTT
CDR3 protein: CSVITANTEAFF

clone size: -
J gene: TRBJ1-3
D gene: -
V gene: TRBV11-3
CDR3 DNA: TGTGCCAGCAGCTTAGACGGCGGACTCCGCTCTGGAAACACCATATATTTT
CDR3 protein: CASSLDGGLRSGNTIYF

clone size: -
J gene: TRBJ2-7
D gene: -
V gene: TRBV4-1
CDR3 DNA: TGCGCCAGCAGCCAAGAAGTGGCCCACAGCTCCTACGAGCAGTACTTC
CDR3 protein: CASSQEVAHSSYEQYF

clone size: -
J gene: TRBJ2-2
D gene: -
V gene: TRBV2
CDR3 DNA: TGTGCCAGCAGAGACAGGACGAACACCGGGGAGCTGTTTTTT
CDR3 protein: CASRDRTNTGELFF

clone size: -
J gene: TRBJ2-5
D gene: -
V gene: TRBV6-1
CDR3 DNA: TGTGCCAGCACGGGCCGGGCATTTGTATTAGAGACCCAGTACTTC
CDR3 protein: CASTGRAFVLETQYF

clone size: -
J gene: TRBJ1-4
D gene: -
V gene: TRBV6-5
CDR3 DNA: TGTGCCAGCAGTTCGCAGCCGAACTATAATGAAAAACTGTTTTTT
CDR3 protein: CASSSQPNYNEKLFF

clone size: -
J gene: TRBJ1-5
D gene: -
V gene: TRBV6-6
CDR3 DNA: TGTGCCAGCAGTTACTCGTCCACAGGGATTGGTCAGCCCCAGCATTTT
CDR3 protein: CASSYSSTGIGQPQHF

clone size: -
J gene: TRBJ2-5
D gene: -
V gene: TRBV28
CDR3 DNA: TGTGCCAGCAGTTTAGCAGGGAGGGAGACCCAGTACTTC
CDR3 protein: CASSLAGRETQYF

clone size: -
J gene: TRBJ1-4
D gene: -
V gene: TRBV5-5
CDR3 DNA: TGTGCCAGCAGCTTGAGGCAGGGCCGGCTGTTTTTT
CDR3 protein: CASSLRQGRLFF

clone size: -
J gene: TRBJ2-2
D gene: -
V gene: TRBV15
CDR3 DNA: TGTGCCACCAGCAGAGATATGAAGGGAGGCACCGGGGAGCTGTTTTTT
CDR3 protein: CATSRDMKGGTGELFF

clone size: -
J gene: TRBJ2-1
D gene: -
V gene: TRBV25-1
CDR3 DNA: TGTGCCAGCAGTAGTTTCGGAGGGATGGGCGTTAATGAGCAGTTCTTC
CDR3 protein: CASSSFGGMGVNEQFF

clone size: -
J gene: TRBJ1-5
D gene: TRBD1
V gene: TRBV18
CDR3 DNA: TGTGCCAGCTCAGAACGTACAGGGGATCAGCCCCAGCATTTT
CDR3 protein: CASSERTGDQPQHF

clone size: -
J gene: TRBJ2-1
D gene: -
V gene: TRBV5-5
CDR3 DNA: TGTGCCAGCAGCTTAAGAGATGAGCAGTTCTTC
CDR3 protein: CASSLRDEQFF

clone size: -
J gene: TRBJ2-7
D gene: TRBD2
V gene: TRBV28
CDR3 DNA: TGTGCCAGCAGTTGGGGCGGGAGGAGCTCCTACGAGCAGTACTTC
CDR3 protein: CASSWGGRSSYEQYF

clone size: -
J gene: TRBJ1-2
D gene: -
V gene: TRBV10-3
CDR3 DNA: TGTGCCATCGGGGAGGAGAGAAGCTATGGCTACACCTTC
CDR3 protein: CAIGEERSYGYTF

clone size: -
J gene: TRBJ1-3
D gene: -
V gene: TRBV2
CDR3 DNA: TGTGCCAGCAGTGAAGCGCAAGGGTCTGGAAACACCATATATTTT
CDR3 protein: CASSEAQGSGNTIYF

clone size: -
J gene: TRBJ1-4
D gene: -
V gene: TRBV10-3
CDR3 DNA: TGTGCCATCAGTTTGAGCAGGGAGGGAGGTGAAAAACTGTTTTTT
CDR3 protein: CAISLSREGGEKLFF

clone size: -
J gene: TRBJ2-5
D gene: -
V gene: TRBV6-6
CDR3 DNA: TGTGCCAGCAGAGACCCACAAGAGACCCAGTACTTC
CDR3 protein: CASRDPQETQYF

clone size: -
J gene: TRBJ1-1
D gene: -
V gene: TRBV7-9
CDR3 DNA: TGTGCCAGCAGCCCGGACTCAGGGTGGAACACTGAAGCTTTCTTT
CDR3 protein: CASSPDSGWNTEAFF

clone size: -
J gene: TRBJ2-7
D gene: TRBD2
V gene: TRBV9
CDR3 DNA: TGTGCCAGCAGCGTAGGGGCTAGCGGCTCCTACGAGCAGTACTTC
CDR3 protein: CASSVGASGSYEQYF

clone size: -
J gene: TRBJ2-6
D gene: -
V gene: TRBV14
CDR3 DNA: TGTGCCAGCAGCCAGCCCGGGGCCAACGTCCTGACTTTC
CDR3 protein: CASSQPGANVLTF

clone size: -
J gene: TRBJ2-1
D gene: -
V gene: TRBV9
CDR3 DNA: TGTGCCAGCAGCGTAGGAGCAGGGAGCGGCTCCTACAATGAGCAGTTCTTC
CDR3 protein: CASSVGAGSGSYNEQFF

clone size: few
J gene: TRBJ1-5
D gene: TRBD1
V gene: TRBV27
CDR3 DNA: TGTGCCAGCAGCCCGGACAGGGGGCGCGTACAGCCCCAGCATTTT
CDR3 protein: CASSPDRGRVQPQHF

clone size: -
J gene: TRBJ2-3
D gene: -
V gene: TRBV19
CDR3 DNA: TGTGCCAGTAGTATCAGGGGACTCAGTTTCGGCACAGATACGCAGTATTTT
CDR3 protein: CASSIRGLSFGTDTQYF

clone size: -
J gene: TRBJ2-7
D gene: -
V gene: TRBV11-2
CDR3 DNA: TGTGCCAGCAGCTTAGTAATAGGTGGGACTCCCCCCGAGCAGTACTTC
CDR3 protein: CASSLVIGGTPPEQYF

clone size: once
J gene: TRBJ2-3
D gene: -
V gene: TRBV7-2
CDR3 DNA: TGTGCCAGCAGCTTAGAGGGGTGGGCGAGTGGCACAGATACGCAGTATTTT
CDR3 protein: CASSLEGWASGTDTQYF

clone size: -
J gene: TRBJ2-7
D gene: -
V gene: TRBV28
CDR3 DNA: TGTGCCAGCAGGGAAGCGGGCAGGACCTACGAGCAGTACTTC
CDR3 protein: CASREAGRTYEQYF

clone size: -
J gene: TRBJ1-3
D gene: -
V gene: TRBV12-2
CDR3 DNA: TGTGCAAGTCGCTTAGGGGGCAGGGCCTTCAAGTCTGGAAACACCATATATTTT
CDR3 protein: CASRLGGRAFKSGNTIYF

clone size: -
J gene: TRBJ1-4
D gene: -
V gene: TRBV28
CDR3 DNA: TGTGCCAGCAGACCCAATTACGGGTATCGGGGTGAAAAACTGTTTTTT
CDR3 protein: CASRPNYGYRGEKLFF

clone size: -
J gene: TRBJ2-4
D gene: TRBD1
V gene: TRBV19
CDR3 DNA: TGTGCCAGTAGTCGAACCGGGACAGGGCTAAACATTCAGTACTTC
CDR3 protein: CASSRTGTGLNIQYF

clone size: -
J gene: TRBJ2-3
D gene: -
V gene: TRBV5-1
CDR3 DNA: TGCGCCAGCAGCGTAACAGGAGACCGAACAGATACGCAGTATTTT
CDR3 protein: CASSVTGDRTDTQYF

clone size: -
J gene: TRBJ2-3
D gene: -
V gene: TRBV7-2
CDR3 DNA: TGTGCCAGCAGCAACCCCAAGGATACGCAGTATTTT
CDR3 protein: CASSNPKDTQYF

clone size: -
J gene: TRBJ2-6
D gene: -
V gene: TRBV5-1
CDR3 DNA: TGCGCCAGCATGGAGGTTGAGGCAGGGCGTTTCGCTGGGGCCAACGTCCTGACTTTC
CDR3 protein: CASMEVEAGRFAGANVLTF

clone size: -
J gene: TRBJ2-2
D gene: -
V gene: TRBV7-3
CDR3 DNA: TGTGCCAGCAGTCCCGGATGGGCCGGGGAGCTGTTTTTT
CDR3 protein: CASSPGWAGELFF

clone size: -
J gene: TRBJ2-7
D gene: -
V gene: TRBV6-6
CDR3 DNA: TGTGCCAGCAGTCCCTTAACCGACACCTACGAGCAGTACTTC
CDR3 protein: CASSPLTDTYEQYF

clone size: -
J gene: TRBJ2-6
D gene: TRBD1
V gene: TRBV19
CDR3 DNA: TGTGCCAGTAGTCCCGAGGACAGGGGGCTGGGTGGGGCCAACGTCCTGACTTTC
CDR3 protein: CASSPEDRGLGGANVLTF

clone size: -
J gene: TRBJ2-5
D gene: -
V gene: TRBV14
CDR3 DNA: TGTGCCAGCAGCCCATACAGATTCCAAGAGACCCAGTACTTC
CDR3 protein: CASSPYRFQETQYF

clone size: -
J gene: TRBJ2-1
D gene: -
V gene: TRBV11-3
CDR3 DNA: TGTGCCAGCAGCCGGAGTGGCGGGATCAACGTTGAGCAGTTCTTC
CDR3 protein: CASSRSGGINVEQFF

clone size: -
J gene: TRBJ2-3
D gene: -
V gene: TRBV5-1
CDR3 DNA: TGCGCCAGCAGCTTGTATCAGGGATTTGCAGATACGCAGTATTTT
CDR3 protein: CASSLYQGFADTQYF